This entry features one T cell receptor beta chain sequence. Profiled with immunoSEQ multiplex PCR; TCRdb holds only in-frame clones, not every one. Among 72,000 or so clones listed, around 90% were seen once. The data belong to a study of blood T cell repertoires in COVID-19. Background on the study: Material from acute and convalescent COVID-19 was sourced from the United States, Italy and Spain. PBMCs, B-cell-depleted T cells, or T cells provided the cDNA or gDNA that made up the material.

Germline CDR1 reads DFQATT; CDR2 reads SNEGSKA (reference sequence). The length of the CDR3 is 14 residues. J gave up 5 bases and V 3 bases, and 6 bases lay outside the gene matches. The receptor was derived from a woman older than 75 with acute or convalescent COVID-19. This chain connects TRBV20-1 to TRBJ2-3, with 9 bases fitting TRBD2. Sequencing used peripheral blood. The DNA of the CDR3 is TGCAGTGCTAGTCGCGGGGGGGCAGGAGATACGCAGTATTTT. Translating it yields CSASRGGAGDTQYF.